Sequencing of this T cell receptor (beta chain) was carried out in a study of T-cell memory formation after mild COVID-19. TCRdb reprocessed the 5' RACE reads via MiXCR and lists one record per CDR3 protein. The table shows 100,000 to 150,000 distinct CDR3 sequences, with about a sixth occurring only once. There are many counts of this clonotype. The CDR3 length is 17 residues. Trimming cost V 4 bases and J 1 base, with 14 bases left between them. Germline CDR1 and CDR2: MNHEY and SVGAGI. The sequenced sample was PBMCs or a T cell subset sorted from them (not recorded which). This sequence originates from a man aged 18 to 30 who had mild COVID-19 (a few samples of this study predate the infection). Cell type and time point are not known. The chain carries TRBV6-5 and TRBJ2-6; perhaps TRBD1 as D (5 bases). CDR3 nucleotides: TGTGCCAGCAGTTTCACCCCCCAGGGTTCTGGGGCCAACGTCCTGACTTTC. Protein: CASSFTPQGSGANVLTF.